This T cell receptor (beta chain) was retrieved from a study of CD8 T cells in ankylosing spondylitis. Findings and limits, study-wide: Enrichment of disease-linked clones was reportedly significant in matched ankylosing spondylitis synovial fluid. Disease-linked clones, CD8+, were relatively rare in peripheral blood.

One entry per CDR3 protein results from TCRdb running MiXCR on the 5' RACE reads. The repertoire holds under 150,000 distinct CDR3 sequences, with about an eighth as singletons. This CDR3 region has 13 residues. V was shortened by 7 bases and J by 8 bases, with 16 bases between the two germline ends. The germline gives CDR1 SGHRS, CDR2 YFSETQ. Points on this clonotype: Its target is not known.

The chain has TRBV5-1 and TRBJ2-1; D assignment may be TRBD1 or TRBD2 (5 bases each). Material for sequencing was blood, either unsorted or a sorted T cell fraction (not recorded which). The receptor was derived from a female donor with ankylosing spondylitis or in good health (not recorded which). In nucleotides, the CDR3 is TGCGCCAGCGTCGGGGCCCTTGGCGATGAGCAGTTCTTC. Translated, it gives CASVGALGDEQFF.